This T cell receptor (beta chain) was sequenced in a study of blood T cell repertoires in COVID-19 (dated by TCRdb to the early 2020s). In terms of the full investigation: The collaborator samples originated in the United States, Italy and Spain and spanned the acute and convalescent phases of COVID-19. The prospective study material was composed of cDNA or gDNA derived from T cells, B-cell-depleted T cells, or PBMCs. The repertoires were made available in a free public database intended to serve as a resource for research on the immune response to SARS-CoV-2. Samples came from the ongoing ImmuneRACE study (first 160 participants) plus 1,254 subjects from 6 global collaborators. Where available, HLA class I and class II types were taken from metadata supplied by the sample provider and were not determined by assay-based typing. Deeply sampled blood TCRbeta repertoires from subjects exposed to, actively infected with, or recovered from COVID-19 were included in the dataset. Sample metadata almost always included a de-identified subject ID, COVID-19 status, age in years and sex. Study-wide conclusions, independent of this receptor: How much clinical and demographic metadata was included differed by source and by participant, and the metadata was provided uncurated.

TCRbeta CDR3 regions were amplified from genomic DNA using the immunoSEQ Assay, a bias-controlled multiplex PCR. The study's processing was this. Nucleated cell counts per sample were estimated from amplification of reference gene primers within the assay. To quantify the absolute abundance of each unique TCRbeta CDR3 rearrangement, sequence reads were collapsed and filtered. Productive Simpson clonality was computed per sample as the square root of Simpson's diversity index over productive rearrangements. The table was pulled from immuneACCESS by TCRdb, which kept in-frame rearrangements only. Such tables lose some clones; where checked, under half of the loss comes from unresolved V genes, and the rest has no known cause. From that table come the V and J calls and clone size; the DNA was used to work out D and trimming. Across this sample there are 110,000 to 150,000 clones, with 82% seen only once. About 4.2% of the sample is taken by the ten largest.

This clone was detected only once. Its antigen remains unidentified. No base quality values were provided; no much bigger clone lies one nucleotide off. CDR1 and CDR2 are read off the germline V gene as KGHSH and LQKENI. There are 13 amino acids in the CDR3, from cysteine to phenylalanine inclusive. Only the CDR3 part of the read is kept: 39 bases, read in frame from the first base. Cut back by 3 bases and 4 bases, the V and J ends lie 9 bases apart. Each collaborating institution followed its own protocols to collect whole blood in K2EDTA tubes. For TCRbeta analysis, collaborators shipped samples as frozen whole blood, isolated PBMCs, or DNA extracted from either of those sample types.

The sequencing sample was made of peripheral blood. The source is a woman older than 75 with acute or convalescent COVID-19. The sequence joins TRBV18 to TRBJ2-5; the best D guess is TRBD2, with 6 bases matching. Here the CDR3 is given as CASSPMGGETQYF. The nucleotide sequence is given as TGTGCCAGCTCACCCATGGGGGGAGAGACCCAGTACTTC.